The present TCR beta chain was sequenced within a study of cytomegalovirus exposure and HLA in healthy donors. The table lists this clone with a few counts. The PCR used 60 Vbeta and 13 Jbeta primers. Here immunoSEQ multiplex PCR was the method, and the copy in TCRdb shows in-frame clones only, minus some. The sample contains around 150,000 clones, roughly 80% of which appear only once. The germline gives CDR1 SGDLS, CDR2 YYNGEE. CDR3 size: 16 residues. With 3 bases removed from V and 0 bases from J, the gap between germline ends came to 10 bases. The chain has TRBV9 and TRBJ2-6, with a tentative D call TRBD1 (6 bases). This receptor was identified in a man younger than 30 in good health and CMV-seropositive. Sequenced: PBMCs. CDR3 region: CASSDDRTSGANVLTF. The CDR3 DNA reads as TGTGCCAGCAGCGATGACAGGACCTCTGGGGCCAACGTCCTGACTTTC.